This T cell receptor (beta chain) was identified during a study of blood T cell repertoires in COVID-19. Study as a whole: PBMCs, B-cell-depleted T cells, or T cells provided the cDNA or gDNA that made up the material.

Sequenced by immunoSEQ multiplex PCR; TCRdb stores in-frame clones only, minus some. The sample holds 30,000 to 45,000 clones, approximately 81% seen once. This CDR3 is 13 amino acids long. V lost 2 bases to trimming and J lost 3 bases, with 5 bases between them. In its sample, this clone was seen a few times. The sequenced sample consisted of peripheral blood. The chain joins TRBV12-3 or TRBV12-4 to TRBJ1-3; D gene uncertain. This sequence originates from an older man with active or convalescent COVID-19. The CDR3 coding sequence is TGTGCCAGCAGTTTATATCTTGGAAACACCATATATTTT. Protein: CASSLYLGNTIYF.